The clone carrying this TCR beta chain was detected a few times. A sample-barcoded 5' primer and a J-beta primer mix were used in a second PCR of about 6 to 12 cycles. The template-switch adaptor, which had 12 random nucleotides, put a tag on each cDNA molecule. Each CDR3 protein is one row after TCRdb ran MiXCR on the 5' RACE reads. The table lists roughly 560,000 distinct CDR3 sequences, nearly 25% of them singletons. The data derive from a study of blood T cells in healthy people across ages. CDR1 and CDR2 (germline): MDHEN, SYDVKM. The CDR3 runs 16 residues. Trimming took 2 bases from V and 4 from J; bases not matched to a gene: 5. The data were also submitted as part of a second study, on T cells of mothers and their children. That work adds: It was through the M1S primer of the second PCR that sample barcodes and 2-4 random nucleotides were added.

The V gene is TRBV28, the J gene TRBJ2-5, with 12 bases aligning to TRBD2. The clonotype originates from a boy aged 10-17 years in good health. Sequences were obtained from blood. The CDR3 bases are TGTGCCAGCAGTTTACTACTAGCGGGAGGCGCAGAGACCCAGTACTTC. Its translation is CASSLLLAGGAETQYF.